Listed below are T cell receptor beta chains from one sample, sequenced in a study of CD8 T cells in ankylosing spondylitis. TCRdb analysed the 5' RACE reads with MiXCR anew, one entry per CDR3 protein. The sample contains about 130,000 distinct CDR3 sequences, roughly 8.8% of which appear only once. Sample: blood, either unsorted or a sorted T cell fraction (not recorded which). Source of these receptors: a male donor with ankylosing spondylitis or in good health (not recorded which). Both conserved end residues are part of each CDR3. The D gene is left open where the match is weak.

CDR3 protein	V gene	D gene
CASSLPSRGNEQFF	TRBV28	.
CASSQDSLGIKQYF	TRBV4-3	.
CASTPEGYNQPQHF	TRBV12-3/TRBV12-4	.
CASSLAWGNAFF	TRBV7-2	.
CASTRGLDSLNMNTEAFF	TRBV11-2	.
CASSRKDSLYSNQPQHF	TRBV6-1	.
CASSVGREARYNEQFF	TRBV9	TRBD2
CAINRDRNNEQFF	TRBV10-3	TRBD1
CSARDLEQERLYEQYF	TRBV20-1	.
CASSSGLAVHEQFF	TRBV11-2	TRBD2
CALEGTGELFF	TRBV28	.
CASSSHTSGNEQFF	TRBV7-3	.
CSVETGGNTEAFF	TRBV29-1	TRBD1
CAIRGPESGVETQYF	TRBV10-3	TRBD2
CASSSSWGAYEQYF	TRBV28	.
CASSQVALNNEQFF	TRBV4-3	.
CASSASGPNTGELFF	TRBV18	.
CASSLGGNNQPQHF	TRBV3-1	.
CASSLTGTVGETQYF	TRBV7-9	TRBD1
CASREGTAVAKNSQYF	TRBV2	.
CASSFNRVNTEAFF	TRBV6-2/TRBV6-3	.
CASSQETGSSYEQYF	TRBV4-2	.
CCARRRVGGNTGELFF	TRBV20-1	.
CSVLGTQGPRTYNEQFF	TRBV29-1	.
CASSLASWIKTGANVLTF	TRBV7-2	.
CASSHPRVPPYEQYF	TRBV4-1	.
CASSLAGPGGGAEAFF	TRBV5-1	TRBD1
CASSKRQGHYEQYF	TRBV28	TRBD1
CSARGLAATDTQYF	TRBV20-1	TRBD2
CASSPTSDNPSYEQYF	TRBV3-1	.
CSVRTDSYEQYF	TRBV29-1	.
CASSTTWDRGGNEQFF	TRBV6-1	TRBD1
CASSELGLGGYEQYF	TRBV12-3/TRBV12-4	TRBD2
CASSASTSGTGELFF	TRBV18	TRBD2
CSVEVQEGYTF	TRBV29-1	.
CASSTGVNSPLHF	TRBV11-2	TRBD1
CASSLALGGLNTEAFF	TRBV7-2	.
CASSLQSYSPLHF	TRBV12-3/TRBV12-4	.
CASSRPLGRRSYNEQFF	TRBV6-1	.
CSAGVSGTSGRRQFF	TRBV20-1	TRBD2
CASSPAPRGTGELFF	TRBV4-3	.
CATSAQGTSTYEQYF	TRBV24-1	.
CASSLGVAGGRETQYF	TRBV7-8	TRBD1
CASSPDVPDTQYF	TRBV6-2/TRBV6-3	.
CSVEGGGNEQFF	TRBV29-1	.
CSTRQGWNEQFF	TRBV29-1	TRBD1